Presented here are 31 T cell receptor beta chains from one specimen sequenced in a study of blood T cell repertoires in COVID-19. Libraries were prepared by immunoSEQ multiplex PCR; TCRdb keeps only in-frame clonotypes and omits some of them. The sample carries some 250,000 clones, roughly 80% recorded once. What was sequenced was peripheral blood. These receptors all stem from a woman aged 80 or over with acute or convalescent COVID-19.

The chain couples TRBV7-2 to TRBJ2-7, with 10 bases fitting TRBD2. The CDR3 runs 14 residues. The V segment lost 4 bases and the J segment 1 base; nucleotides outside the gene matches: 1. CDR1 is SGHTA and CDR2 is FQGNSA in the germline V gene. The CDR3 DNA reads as TGTGCCAGCAGCTCGACTAGCGGGTCCTACGAGCAGTACTTC. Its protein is CASSSTSGSYEQYF.

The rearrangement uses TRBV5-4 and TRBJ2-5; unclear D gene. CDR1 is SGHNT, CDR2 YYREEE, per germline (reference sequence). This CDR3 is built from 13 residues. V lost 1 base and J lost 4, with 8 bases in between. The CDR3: CASSLFPGETQYF. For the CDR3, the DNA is TGTGCCAGCAGCTTGTTTCCCGGAGAGACCCAGTACTTC.

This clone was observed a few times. The CDR3 DNA is TGTGCCAGCAGATCAGGGGCGTCGTTGAGGGAGCAGTACTTC. This encodes CASRSGASLREQYF. This sequence joins TRBV27 and TRBJ2-7, with TRBD1 as a possible D gene (6 bases). CDR3 length: 14 residues. Trimming took 6 bases from V and 7 from J, leaving 19 bases between them. The germline CDR1 and CDR2 sequences are MNHEY and SMNVEV (reference sequence).

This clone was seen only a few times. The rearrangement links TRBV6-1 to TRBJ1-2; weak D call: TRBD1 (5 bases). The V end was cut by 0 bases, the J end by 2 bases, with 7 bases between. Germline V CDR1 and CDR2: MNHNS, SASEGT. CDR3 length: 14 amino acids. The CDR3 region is CASSEAGGNYGYTF. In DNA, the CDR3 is TGTGCCAGCAGTGAAGCGGGGGGAAACTATGGCTACACCTTC.

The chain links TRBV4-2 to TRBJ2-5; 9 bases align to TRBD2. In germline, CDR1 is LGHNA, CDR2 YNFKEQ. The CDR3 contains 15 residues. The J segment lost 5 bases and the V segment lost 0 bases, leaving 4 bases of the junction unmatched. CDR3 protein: CASSQERTSDETQYF. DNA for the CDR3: TGTGCCAGCAGCCAAGAAAGGACTAGCGATGAGACCCAGTACTTC.

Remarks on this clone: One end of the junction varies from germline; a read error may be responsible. CDR3 amino acids: CASSQKLTGNSLSF. The CDR3 DNA follows: TGTGCCAGCAGCCAAAAACTTACCGGGAACTCACTGTCCTTC. This sequence joins TRBV3-1 (or the pseudogene TRBV3-2) and TRBJ2-7; a possible D gene is TRBD2 (5 bases). The germline V gene has CDR1 LGHDT and CDR2 YNNKEL (reference sequence). The CDR3 extends over 14 amino acids.

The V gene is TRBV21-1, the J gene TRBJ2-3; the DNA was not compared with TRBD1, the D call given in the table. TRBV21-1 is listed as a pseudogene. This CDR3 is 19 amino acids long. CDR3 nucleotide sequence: TGTGCCAGCAGCAATCCGCGACCGACACAGGGGGCTCCCACAGATACGCAGTATTTT. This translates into CASSNPRPTQGAPTDTQYF.

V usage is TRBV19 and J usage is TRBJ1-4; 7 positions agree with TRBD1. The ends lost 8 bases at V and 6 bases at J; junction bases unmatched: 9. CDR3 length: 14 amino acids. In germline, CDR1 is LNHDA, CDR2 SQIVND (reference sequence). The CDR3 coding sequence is TGTGCCAGTTCACCACAGGGGTCGGATGAAAAACTGTTTTTT. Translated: CASSPQGSDEKLFF. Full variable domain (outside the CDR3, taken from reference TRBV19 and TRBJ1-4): DGGITQSPKYLFRKEGQNVTLSCEQNLNHDAMYWYRQDPGQGLRLIYYSQIVNDFQKGDIAEGYSVSREKKESFPLTVTSAQKNPTAFYLCASSPQGSDEKLFFGSGTQLSVL.

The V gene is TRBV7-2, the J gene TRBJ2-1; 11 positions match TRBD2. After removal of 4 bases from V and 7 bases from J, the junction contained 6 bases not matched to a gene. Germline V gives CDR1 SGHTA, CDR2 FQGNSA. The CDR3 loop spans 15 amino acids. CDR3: CASSSGLAARNEQFF. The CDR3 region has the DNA TGTGCCAGCAGCTCGGGACTAGCGGCTAGGAATGAGCAGTTCTTC.

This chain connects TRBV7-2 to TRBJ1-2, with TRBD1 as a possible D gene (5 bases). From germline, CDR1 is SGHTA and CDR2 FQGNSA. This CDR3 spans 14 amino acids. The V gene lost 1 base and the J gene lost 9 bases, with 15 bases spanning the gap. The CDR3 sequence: CASSLVSGIRSYTF. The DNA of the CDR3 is TGTGCCAGCAGCTTAGTTTCAGGGATTAGGAGCTACACCTTC.

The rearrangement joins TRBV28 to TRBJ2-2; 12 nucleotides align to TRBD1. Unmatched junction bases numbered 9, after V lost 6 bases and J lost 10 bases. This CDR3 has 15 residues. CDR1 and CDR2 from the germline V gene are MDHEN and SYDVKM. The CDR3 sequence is CASSHLGQGAVELFF. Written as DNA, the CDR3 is TGTGCCAGCAGCCATCTGGGACAGGGGGCAGTGGAGCTGTTTTTT.

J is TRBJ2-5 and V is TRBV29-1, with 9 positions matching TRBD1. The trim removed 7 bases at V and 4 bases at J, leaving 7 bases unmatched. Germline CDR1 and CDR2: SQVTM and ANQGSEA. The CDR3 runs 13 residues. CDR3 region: CSALGQGVETQYF. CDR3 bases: TGCAGCGCCCTGGGACAGGGAGTAGAGACCCAGTACTTC.

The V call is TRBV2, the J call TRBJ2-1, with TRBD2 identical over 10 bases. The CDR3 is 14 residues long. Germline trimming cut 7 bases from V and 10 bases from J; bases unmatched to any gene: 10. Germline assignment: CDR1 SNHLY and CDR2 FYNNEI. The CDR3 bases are TGTGCCAGCAACCGGGGACTAGCGCCCAAGGAGCAGTTCTTC. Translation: CASNRGLAPKEQFF.

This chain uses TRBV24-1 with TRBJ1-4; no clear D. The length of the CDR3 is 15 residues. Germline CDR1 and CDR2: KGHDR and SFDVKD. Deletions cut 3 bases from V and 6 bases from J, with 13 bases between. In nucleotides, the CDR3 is TGTGCCACCAGTGATCCCCGGGCCGGGGATGAAAAACTGTTTTTT. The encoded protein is CATSDPRAGDEKLFF.

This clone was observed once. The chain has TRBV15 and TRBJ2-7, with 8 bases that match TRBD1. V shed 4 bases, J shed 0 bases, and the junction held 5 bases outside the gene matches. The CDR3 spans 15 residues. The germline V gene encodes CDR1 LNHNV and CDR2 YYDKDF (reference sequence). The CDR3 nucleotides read TGTGCCACCAGCAAGGACAGGGAGAGCTCCTACGAGCAGTACTTC. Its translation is CATSKDRESSYEQYF.

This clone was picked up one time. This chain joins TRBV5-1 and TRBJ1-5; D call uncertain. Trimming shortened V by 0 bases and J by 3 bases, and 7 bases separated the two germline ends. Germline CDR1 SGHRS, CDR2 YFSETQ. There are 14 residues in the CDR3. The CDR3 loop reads CASSLDPDNQPQHF. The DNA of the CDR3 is TGCGCCAGCAGCTTGGATCCAGACAATCAGCCCCAGCATTTT.

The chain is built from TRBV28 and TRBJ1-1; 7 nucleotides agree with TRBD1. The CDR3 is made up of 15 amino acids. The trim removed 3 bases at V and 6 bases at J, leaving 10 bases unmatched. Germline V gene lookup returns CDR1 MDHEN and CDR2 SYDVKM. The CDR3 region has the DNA TGTGCCAGCAGTTTCTCGACAGGGTATGTAGCTGAAGCTTTCTTT. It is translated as CASSFSTGYVAEAFF.

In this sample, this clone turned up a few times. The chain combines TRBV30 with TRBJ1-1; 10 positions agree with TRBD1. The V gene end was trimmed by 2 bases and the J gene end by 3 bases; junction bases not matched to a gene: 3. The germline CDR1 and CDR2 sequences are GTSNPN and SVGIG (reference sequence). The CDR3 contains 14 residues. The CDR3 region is CAWSPGTGDTEAFF. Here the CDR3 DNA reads TGTGCCTGGAGTCCCGGGACAGGGGACACTGAAGCTTTCTTT.

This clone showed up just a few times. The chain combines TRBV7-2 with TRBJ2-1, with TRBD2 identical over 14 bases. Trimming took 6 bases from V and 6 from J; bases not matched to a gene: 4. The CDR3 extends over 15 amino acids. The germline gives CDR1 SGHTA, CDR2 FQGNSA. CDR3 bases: TGTGCCAGCAGGACTAGCGGGGGGGCCCTCAATGAGCAGTTCTTC. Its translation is CASRTSGGALNEQFF.

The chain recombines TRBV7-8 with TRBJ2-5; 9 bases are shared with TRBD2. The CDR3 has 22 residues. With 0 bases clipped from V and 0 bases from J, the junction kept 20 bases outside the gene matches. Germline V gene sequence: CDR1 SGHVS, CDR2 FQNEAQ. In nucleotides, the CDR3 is TGTGCCAGCAGCTTAGCGCGTAGCGGGGGCGTACATTTCCAGATTTACCAAGAGACCCAGTACTTC. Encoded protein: CASSLARSGGVHFQIYQETQYF.

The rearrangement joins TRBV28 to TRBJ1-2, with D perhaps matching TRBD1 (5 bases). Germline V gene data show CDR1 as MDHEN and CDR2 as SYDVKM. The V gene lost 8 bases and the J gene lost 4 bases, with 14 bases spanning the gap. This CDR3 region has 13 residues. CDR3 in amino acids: CASSGGPGYGYTF. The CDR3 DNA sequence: TGTGCCAGCTCCGGGGGACCGGGCTATGGCTACACCTTC.

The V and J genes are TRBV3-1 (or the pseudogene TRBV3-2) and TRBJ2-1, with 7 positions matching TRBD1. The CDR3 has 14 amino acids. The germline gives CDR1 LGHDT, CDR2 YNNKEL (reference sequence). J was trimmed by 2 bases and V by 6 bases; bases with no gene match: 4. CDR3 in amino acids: CASSPRGPYNEQFF. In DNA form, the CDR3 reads TGTGCCAGCAGTCCTAGGGGGCCCTACAATGAGCAGTTCTTC.

CDR3 region: CASSPGGWTGGYEQYF. The CDR3 DNA is TGCGCCAGCAGCCCTGGGGGGTGGACAGGGGGCTACGAGCAGTACTTC. The chain employs TRBV5-1 and TRBJ2-7, with TRBD1 matching 10 bases. The CDR3 covers 16 residues. The germline V gene has CDR1 SGHRS and CDR2 YFSETQ. Trimming removed 4 bases from V and 3 bases from J; junction bases left unmatched: 10.

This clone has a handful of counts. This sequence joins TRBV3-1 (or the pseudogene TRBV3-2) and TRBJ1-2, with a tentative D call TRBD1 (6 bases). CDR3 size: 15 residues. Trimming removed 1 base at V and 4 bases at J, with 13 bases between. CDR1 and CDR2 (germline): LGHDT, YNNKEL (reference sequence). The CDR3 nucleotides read TGTGCCAGCAGCCAAGGGACAGAGAGAGCCTATGGCTACACCTTC. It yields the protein CASSQGTERAYGYTF.

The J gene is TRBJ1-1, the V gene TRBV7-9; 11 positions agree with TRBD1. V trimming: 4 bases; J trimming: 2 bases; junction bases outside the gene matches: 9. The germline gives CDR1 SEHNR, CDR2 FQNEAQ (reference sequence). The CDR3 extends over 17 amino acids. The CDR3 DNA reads TGTGCCAGCAGCTCCAGTCCCGGGACAGGGGGAAACACTGAAGCTTTCTTT. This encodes CASSSSPGTGGNTEAFF.

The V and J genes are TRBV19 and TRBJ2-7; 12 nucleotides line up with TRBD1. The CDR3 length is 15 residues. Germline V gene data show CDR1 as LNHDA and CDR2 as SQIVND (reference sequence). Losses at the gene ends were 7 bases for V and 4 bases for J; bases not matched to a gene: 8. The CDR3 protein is CASTKGQGAGYEQYF. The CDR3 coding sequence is TGTGCCAGTACCAAGGGACAGGGGGCGGGATACGAGCAGTACTTC.

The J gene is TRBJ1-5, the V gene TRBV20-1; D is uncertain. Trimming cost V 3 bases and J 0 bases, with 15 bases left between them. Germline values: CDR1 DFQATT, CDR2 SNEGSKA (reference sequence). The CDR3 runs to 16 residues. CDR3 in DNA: TGCAGTGCTAGTTCTCAGACGGGAAATAGCAATCAGCCCCAGCATTTT. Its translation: CSASSQTGNSNQPQHF.

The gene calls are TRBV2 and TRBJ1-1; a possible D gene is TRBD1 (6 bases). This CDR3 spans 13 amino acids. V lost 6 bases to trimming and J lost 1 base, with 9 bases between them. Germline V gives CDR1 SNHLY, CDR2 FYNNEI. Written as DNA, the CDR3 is TGTGCCAGCAGGGGACAACCGAACACTGAAGCTTTCTTT. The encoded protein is CASRGQPNTEAFF.

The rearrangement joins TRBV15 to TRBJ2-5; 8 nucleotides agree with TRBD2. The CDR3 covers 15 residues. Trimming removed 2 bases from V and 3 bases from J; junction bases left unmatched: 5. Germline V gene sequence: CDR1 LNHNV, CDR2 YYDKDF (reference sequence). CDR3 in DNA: TGTGCCACCAGCAGAACCGGGACTAGTAAAGAGACCCAGTACTTC. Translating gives CATSRTGTSKETQYF. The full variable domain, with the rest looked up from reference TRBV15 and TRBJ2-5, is DAMVIQNPRYQVTQFGKPVTLSCSQTLNHNVMYWYQQKSSQAPKLLFHYYDKDFNNEADTPDNFQSRRPNTSFCFLDIRSPGLGDTAMYLCATSRTGTSKETQYFGPGTRLLVL.

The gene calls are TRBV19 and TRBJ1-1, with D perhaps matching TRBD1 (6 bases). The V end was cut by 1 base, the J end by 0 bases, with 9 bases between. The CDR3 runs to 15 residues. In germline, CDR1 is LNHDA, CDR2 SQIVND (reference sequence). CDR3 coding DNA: TGTGCCAGTAGTATAGCCGGACAGATGAACACTGAAGCTTTCTTT. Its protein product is CASSIAGQMNTEAFF.

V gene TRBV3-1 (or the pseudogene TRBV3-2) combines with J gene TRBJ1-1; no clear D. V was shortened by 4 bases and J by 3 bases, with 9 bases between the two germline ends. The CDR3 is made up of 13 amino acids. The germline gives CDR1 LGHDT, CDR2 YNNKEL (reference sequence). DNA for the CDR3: TGTGCCAGCAGCCCACTAAGGTACACTGAAGCTTTCTTT. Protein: CASSPLRYTEAFF.